The rows below give T cell receptor beta chains drawn from one sample of a study of spatial heterogeneity in lung cancer. TCRdb used MiXCR to reprocess the 5' RACE reads, holding one entry per CDR3 protein. The sample has 7,500 to 10,000 distinct CDR3 sequences, 6.5% to 9.5% seen once; the top ten hold roughly a quarter. The specimen comprised lung tumor tissue, sampled at surgery. The receptors were sampled from a male donor with early-stage non-small cell lung cancer. Both conserved end residues are part of each CDR3. A D gene is named only where the DNA matches it firmly. Clone size appears in some rows only: once, few, many, or a class for an expanded clone.

j_gene | d_gene | v_gene | abundance | CDR3nt | CDR3aa
TRBJ2-1 | TRBD1 | TRBV5-1 | few | TGCGCCAGCAGCCAAAGACAGGGGACGAATGAGCAGTTCTTC | CASSQRQGTNEQFF
TRBJ1-4 | NA | TRBV20-1 | many | TGCAGTGCTAGGACAGACGCAACTAATGAAAAACTGTTTTTT | CSARTDATNEKLFF
TRBJ2-1 | TRBD2 | TRBV11-2 | NA | TGTGCCAGCAGCTTAGTATTTGGGAGCGGGGGGTCCTACAATGAGCAGTTCTTC | CASSLVFGSGGSYNEQFF
TRBJ1-2 | TRBD1 | TRBV7-2 | many | TGTGCCAGCAGCACCAGGACAGGGGCGGACTATGGCTACACCTTC | CASSTRTGADYGYTF
TRBJ1-6 | NA | TRBV28 | many | TGTGCCAGCAGTTTCAGGGCAAGATCACCCCTCCACTTT | CASSFRARSPLHF
TRBJ2-2 | NA | TRBV5-6 | many | TGTGCCAGCAGCTTCTCTGGGGAGCTGTTTTTT | CASSFSGELFF
TRBJ2-1 | NA | TRBV6-1 | many | TGTGCCAGCAGTGGCAGTCTGGGGAATGAGCAGTTCTTC | CASSGSLGNEQFF
TRBJ1-5 | NA | TRBV6-6 | many | TGTGCCAGCAGTTACTCTGGGGCAGGCCATAGCAATCAGCCCCAGCATTTT | CASSYSGAGHSNQPQHF
TRBJ2-2 | NA | TRBV4-3 | NA | TGCGCCAGCAGCCTCAGGGTCGGATGGTCCGGGGAGCTGTTTTTT | CASSLRVGWSGELFF
TRBJ2-1 | NA | TRBV20-1 | many | TGCAGTGCTATAGACCGGGGGACCACCTACAATGAGCAGTTCTTC | CSAIDRGTTYNEQFF
TRBJ1-1 | NA | TRBV10-2 | NA | TGCGCCAGCAGTGAGAACGGTCCCCGGGAAGCTTTCTTT | CASSENGPREAFF
TRBJ2-3 | NA | TRBV9 | many | TGTGCCAGCAGCCCTTCTAGCGTACAAACAGATACGCAGTATTTT | CASSPSSVQTDTQYF
TRBJ1-1 | NA | TRBV18 | many | TGTGCCAGCTCACCAAGCCTGGGGACTGAAGCTTTCTTT | CASSPSLGTEAFF
TRBJ2-5 | TRBD2 | TRBV18 | once | TGTGTCAGCTCACCTAGGACTAGCGGGGGTCTTCAAGAGACCCAGTACTTC | CVSSPRTSGGLQETQYF
TRBJ2-7 | NA | TRBV7-2 | once | TGTGTCAGCAGCTTGGAAGCGGAGTACGAGCAGTACTTC | CVSSLEAEYEQYF
TRBJ2-5 | TRBD2 | TRBV5-4 | many | TGTGCCAGCAGCTTGTCTGCGGGAGCTGAGACCCAGTACTTC | CASSLSAGAETQYF
TRBJ1-2 | NA | TRBV5-1 | few | TGCGCCAGCAGCTTGGACGGACCTGTTTACGGCTACACCTTC | CASSLDGPVYGYTF
TRBJ1-4 | TRBD1 | TRBV7-2 | many | TGTGCCAGCAGTAACAGGGGTTGGGAAAAACTGTTTTTT | CASSNRGWEKLFF
TRBJ1-5 | NA | TRBV6-5 | many | TGTGCCAGCAGTTACTCGAGGGGCCCCAGCAATCAGCCCCAGCATTTT | CASSYSRGPSNQPQHF
TRBJ2-5 | NA | TRBV5-4 | many | TGTGCCAGCAGCTTGGGGGGAGCTCAAGAGACCCAGTACTTC | CASSLGGAQETQYF
TRBJ2-3 | NA | TRBV4-1 | many | TGCGCCAGCAGCCAAGGAAATAGCCAAGCAGATACGCAGTATTTT | CASSQGNSQADTQYF
TRBJ1-1 | NA | TRBV4-3 | few | TGCGCCAGCAGCCCATCTTCTCATGGGAACACTGAAGCTTTCTTT | CASSPSSHGNTEAFF
TRBJ2-7 | NA | TRBV28 | NA | TGTGCCAGCAGTTTAGTACAGACAGGAAACGAGCAGTACTTC | CASSLVQTGNEQYF
TRBJ2-5 | TRBD1 | TRBV28 | few | TGTGCCACCGCTGGGACAGGAGGAGCCCAAGAGACCCAGTACTTC | CATAGTGGAQETQYF
TRBJ2-1 | NA | TRBV7-2 | large | TGTGCCAGCAGCTTAGCGAGGCGGGGTAGGGATGAGCAGTTCTTC | CASSLARRGRDEQFF
TRBJ2-4 | NA | TRBV11-3 | NA | TGTGCCAGCAGCCCGGCGGGCGGGAACATTCAGTACTTC | CASSPAGGNIQYF
TRBJ1-1 | TRBD1 | TRBV11-1 | many | TGTGCCAGCAGCGTACAGGGGGCATACACTGAAGCTTTCTTT | CASSVQGAYTEAFF
TRBJ2-2 | NA | TRBV7-9 | many | TGTGCCAGCAGCTATAACACCGGGGAGCTGTTTTTT | CASSYNTGELFF
TRBJ2-7 | NA | TRBV10-3 | medium-sized | TGTGCCATCGCCGAGGTGGGCATCCGCTACGAGCAGTACTTC | CAIAEVGIRYEQYF
TRBJ2-7 | TRBD2 | TRBV4-1 | many | TGCGCCAGCAGCCACGGGGGGAGCACCTACGAGCAGTACTTC | CASSHGGSTYEQYF
TRBJ2-3 | NA | TRBV20-1 | many | TGCAGTGCTAGGTGGACAGCCCCTAGCACAGATACGCAGTATTTT | CSARWTAPSTDTQYF
TRBJ1-4 | TRBD1 | TRBV7-9 | many | TGTGCCAGCAGCCTCAGGGGGCCTAATGAAAAACTGTTTTTT | CASSLRGPNEKLFF
TRBJ1-5 | NA | TRBV5-1 | few | TGCGCCAGCAGCTGCGGGACGGACTATAGCAATCAGCCCCAGCATTTT | CASSCGTDYSNQPQHF
TRBJ1-3 | NA | TRBV6-1 | NA | TGTGCCAGCAGTACCGGACGGAGCTCTGGAAACACCATATATTTT | CASSTGRSSGNTIYF
TRBJ2-7 | NA | TRBV18 | many | TGTGCCAGCTCACCCGTATTCTCGGGGAGTTTGAGCTCCTACGAGCAGTACTTC | CASSPVFSGSLSSYEQYF
TRBJ2-1 | TRBD2 | TRBV10-3 | few | TGTGCCATCAGTGGGCGGACGCGGGGGGGCCTAGATGAGCAGTTCTTC | CAISGRTRGGLDEQFF
TRBJ2-7 | TRBD2 | TRBV6-6 | many | TGTGCCAGCAGTTCCACTCAAGGGGCTAGCGGGAGGTACGAGCAGTACTTC | CASSSTQGASGRYEQYF
TRBJ1-5 | TRBD1 | TRBV30 | medium-sized | TGTGCCTGGACCAGGGGACAGGGCAATCAGCCCCAGCATTTT | CAWTRGQGNQPQHF
TRBJ2-3 | NA | TRBV7-3 | few | TGTGCCAGCAGCTCGACTATAGCAGATACGCAGTATTTT | CASSSTIADTQYF
TRBJ1-4 | NA | TRBV2 | few | TGTGCCAGCAGTGACCCGGGCCCACTTTGGCAGAATGAAAAACTGTTTTTT | CASSDPGPLWQNEKLFF
TRBJ1-3 | NA | TRBV30 | many | TGTGCCTGGAACGGGGGTAGTGGAAACACCATATATTTT | CAWNGGSGNTIYF
TRBJ2-7 | NA | TRBV18 | many | TGTGCCAGCTCACCGGGACGGAGTTACGAGCAGTACTTC | CASSPGRSYEQYF
TRBJ1-5 | NA | TRBV6-6 | few | TGTGCCAGCAGTCTCCAGGTATATAGCAATCAGCCCCAGCATTTT | CASSLQVYSNQPQHF
TRBJ2-4 | TRBD2 | TRBV10-3 | many | TGTGCCACACGGACTAGCGGGGGGGTTGTGGCCAAAAACATTCAGTACTTC | CATRTSGGVVAKNIQYF
TRBJ2-3 | NA | TRBV5-4 | few | TGTGCCAGCAGCAGCGGTCGGCGGGGGCGCACAGATACGCAGTATTTT | CASSSGRRGRTDTQYF
TRBJ1-6 | NA | TRBV9 | many | TGTGCCAGCAGTGAGAGACCGTTGAATTCACCCCTCCACTTT | CASSERPLNSPLHF
TRBJ1-6 | NA | TRBV20-1 | NA | TGCAGTGCTAGTAGAAGGGAGTTTAATTCACCCCTCCACTTT | CSASRREFNSPLHF
TRBJ2-5 | TRBD2 | TRBV20-1 | many | TGCAGTGCTAGAGATAGCGGGAGGCAAGAGACCCAGTACTTC | CSARDSGRQETQYF
TRBJ1-1 | NA | TRBV6-5 | NA | TGTGCCAGCAGTTATTCCGGGACGAACACTGAAGCTTTCTTT | CASSYSGTNTEAFF
TRBJ2-5 | NA | TRBV6-1 | NA | TGTGCCAGCAGTCGGACTATTCAAGAGACCCAGTACTTC | CASSRTIQETQYF
TRBJ2-1 | NA | TRBV7-8 | NA | TGTGCCAGCGGCTTGGATGGGACTTTGGATGAGCAGTTCTTC | CASGLDGTLDEQFF
TRBJ2-3 | NA | TRBV7-6 | once | TGTGCCAGCAGCCCCTTAGTGACAGATACGCAGTATTTT | CASSPLVTDTQYF
TRBJ1-5 | NA | TRBV10-2 | NA | TGCGCCAGCAGTGAGTTAAGACAGGGCAATCAGCCCCAGCATTTT | CASSELRQGNQPQHF
TRBJ2-1 | TRBD2 | TRBV5-1 | NA | TGCGCCAGCAGCTCCGGGACTAGCGGATACAATGAGCAGTTCTTC | CASSSGTSGYNEQFF
TRBJ2-1 | TRBD2 | TRBV6-5 | many | TGTGCCAGCAGTCCCTTTTCTAGCGGGAACTACAATGAGCAGTTCTTC | CASSPFSSGNYNEQFF
TRBJ2-3 | TRBD2 | TRBV6-6 | NA | TGTGCCAGCAGTAGGGGTAGCGGGGTTTCGCAGTATTTT | CASSRGSGVSQYF
TRBJ1-4 | NA | TRBV27 | NA | TGTGCCACCCATCCAACAGGGACTTCAACTAATGAAAAACTGTTTTTT | CATHPTGTSTNEKLFF
TRBJ1-1 | NA | TRBV5-1 | few | TGCGCCAGCACCCTTCTAAGCACTGAAGCTTTCTTT | CASTLLSTEAFF
TRBJ1-5 | NA | TRBV6-1 | many | TGTGCCAGCACCGAAAGTGGTTCAGGTCAGCCCCAGCATTTT | CASTESGSGQPQHF
TRBJ2-7 | NA | TRBV12-3/TRBV12-4 | few | TGTGCCAGCGAAGAAACAGGCCTCTCCTACGAGCAGTACTTC | CASEETGLSYEQYF